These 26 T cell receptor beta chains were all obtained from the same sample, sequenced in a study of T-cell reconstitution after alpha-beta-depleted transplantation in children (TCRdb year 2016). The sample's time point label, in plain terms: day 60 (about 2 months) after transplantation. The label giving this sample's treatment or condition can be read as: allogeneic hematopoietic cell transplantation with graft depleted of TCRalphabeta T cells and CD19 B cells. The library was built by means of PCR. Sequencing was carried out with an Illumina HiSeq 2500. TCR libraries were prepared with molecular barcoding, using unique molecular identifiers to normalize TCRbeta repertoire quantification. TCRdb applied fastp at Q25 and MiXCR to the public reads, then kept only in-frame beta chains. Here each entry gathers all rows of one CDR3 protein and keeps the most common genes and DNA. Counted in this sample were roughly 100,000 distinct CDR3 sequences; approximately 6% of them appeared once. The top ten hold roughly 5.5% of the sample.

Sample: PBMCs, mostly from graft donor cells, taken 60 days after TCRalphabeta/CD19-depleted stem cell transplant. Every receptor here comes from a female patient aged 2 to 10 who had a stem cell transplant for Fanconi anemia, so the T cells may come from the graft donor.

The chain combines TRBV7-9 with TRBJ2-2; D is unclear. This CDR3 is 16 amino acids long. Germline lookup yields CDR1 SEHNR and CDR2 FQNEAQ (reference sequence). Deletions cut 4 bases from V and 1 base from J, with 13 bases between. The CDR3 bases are TGTGCCAGCAGCTATGGACCGAAGCAGAACACCGGGGAGCTGTTTTTT. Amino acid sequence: CASSYGPKQNTGELFF.

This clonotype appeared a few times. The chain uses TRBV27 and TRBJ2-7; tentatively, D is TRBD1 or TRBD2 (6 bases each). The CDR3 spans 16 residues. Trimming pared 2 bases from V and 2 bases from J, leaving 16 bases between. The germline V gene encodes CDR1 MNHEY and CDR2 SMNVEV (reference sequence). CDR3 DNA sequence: TGTGCCAGCAGTTTAAGGGGGGTAGGTAGTCCCTACGAGCAGTACTTC. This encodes CASSLRGVGSPYEQYF.

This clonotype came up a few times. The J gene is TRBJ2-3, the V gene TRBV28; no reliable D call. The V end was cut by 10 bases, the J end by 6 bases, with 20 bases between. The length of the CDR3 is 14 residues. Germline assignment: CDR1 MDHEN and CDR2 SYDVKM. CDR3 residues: CAIRGIPQTDTQYF. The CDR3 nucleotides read TGTGCCATTCGAGGCATCCCGCAGACGGATACGCAGTATTTT.

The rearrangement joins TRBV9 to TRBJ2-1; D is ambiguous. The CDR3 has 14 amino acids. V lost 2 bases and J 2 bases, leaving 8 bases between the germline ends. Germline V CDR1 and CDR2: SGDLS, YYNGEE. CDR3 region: CASSVSAPYNEQFF. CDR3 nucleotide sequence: TGTGCCAGCAGCGTGTCTGCTCCCTACAATGAGCAGTTCTTC.

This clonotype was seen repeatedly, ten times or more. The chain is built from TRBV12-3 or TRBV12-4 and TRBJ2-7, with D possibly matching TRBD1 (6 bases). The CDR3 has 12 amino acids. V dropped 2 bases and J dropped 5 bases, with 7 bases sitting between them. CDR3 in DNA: TGTGCCAGCAGTTTATGGGGGCACGAGCAGTACTTC. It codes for CASSLWGHEQYF.

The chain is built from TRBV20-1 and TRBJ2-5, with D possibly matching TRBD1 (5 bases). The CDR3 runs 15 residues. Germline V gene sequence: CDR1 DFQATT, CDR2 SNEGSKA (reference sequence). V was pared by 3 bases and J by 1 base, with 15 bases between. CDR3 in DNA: TGCAGTGCTAGTAAGGGGTCGTCGGTCCAAGAGACCCAGTACTTC. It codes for CSASKGSSVQETQYF.

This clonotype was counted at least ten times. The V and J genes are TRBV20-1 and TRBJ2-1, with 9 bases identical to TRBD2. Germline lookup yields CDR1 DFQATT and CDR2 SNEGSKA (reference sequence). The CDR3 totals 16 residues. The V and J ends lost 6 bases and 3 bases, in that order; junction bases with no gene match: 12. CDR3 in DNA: TGCAGTGCCCAGGGGGTAGCGGGAGCTAACTACAATGAGCAGTTCTTC. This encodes CSAQGVAGANYNEQFF.

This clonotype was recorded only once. This chain's CDR3 is CSPKNGFTGTHSYEQYF. The CDR3 DNA sequence: TGCAGCCCGAAGAACGGCTTTACAGGTACACACTCCTACGAGCAGTACTTC. The chain links TRBV29-1 to TRBJ2-7, with D possibly being TRBD1 (5 bases). This CDR3 region has 17 residues. Germline values: CDR1 SQVTM, CDR2 ANQGSEA. V was clipped by 8 bases and J by 0 bases, with 26 bases between them.

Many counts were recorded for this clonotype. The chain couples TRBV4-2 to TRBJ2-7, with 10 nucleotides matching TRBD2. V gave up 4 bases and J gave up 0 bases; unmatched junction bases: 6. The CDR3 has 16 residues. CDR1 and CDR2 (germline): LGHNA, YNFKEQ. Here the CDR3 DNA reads TGTGCCAGCAGCCCAGGGACTAGCGACTTCTCCTACGAGCAGTACTTC. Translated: CASSPGTSDFSYEQYF.

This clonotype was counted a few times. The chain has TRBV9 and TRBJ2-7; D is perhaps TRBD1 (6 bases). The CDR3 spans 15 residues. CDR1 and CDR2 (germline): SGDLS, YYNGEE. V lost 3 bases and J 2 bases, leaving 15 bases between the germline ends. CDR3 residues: CASSAGTLSPYEQYF. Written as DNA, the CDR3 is TGTGCCAGCAGCGCCGGGACATTATCCCCCTACGAGCAGTACTTC.

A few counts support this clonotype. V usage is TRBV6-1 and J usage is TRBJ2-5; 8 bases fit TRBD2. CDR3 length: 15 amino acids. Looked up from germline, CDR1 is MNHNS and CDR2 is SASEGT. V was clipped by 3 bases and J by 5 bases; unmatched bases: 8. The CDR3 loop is CASSEWGGRSETQYF. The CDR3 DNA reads TGTGCCAGCAGTGAGTGGGGCGGGAGGTCGGAGACCCAGTACTTC.

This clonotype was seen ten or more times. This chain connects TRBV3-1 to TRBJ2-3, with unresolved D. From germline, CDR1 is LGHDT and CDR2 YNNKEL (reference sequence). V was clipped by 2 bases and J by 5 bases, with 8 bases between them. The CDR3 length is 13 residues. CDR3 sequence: CASSQFIVDTQYF. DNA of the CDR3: TGTGCCAGCAGCCAATTTATCGTAGATACGCAGTATTTT.

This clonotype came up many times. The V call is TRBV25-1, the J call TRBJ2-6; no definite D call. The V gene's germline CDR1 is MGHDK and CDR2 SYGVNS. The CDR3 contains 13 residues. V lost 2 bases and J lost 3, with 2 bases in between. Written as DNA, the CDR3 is TGTGCCAGCAGTGAAAGTGGGGCCAACGTCCTGACTTTC. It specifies CASSESGANVLTF.

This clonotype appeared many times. The CDR3 protein is CASKSWGTSSYNEQFF. The CDR3, as DNA: TGCGCCAGCAAATCCTGGGGCACCAGCTCCTACAATGAGCAGTTCTTC. The rearrangement links TRBV5-1 to TRBJ2-1, with D possibly TRBD1 on 5 matching bases. CDR3 length equals 16 residues. Per the germline V gene, CDR1 is SGHRS and CDR2 is YFSETQ. Between the trimmed V and J ends, which lost 6 bases and 0 bases, there was a span of 16 bases.

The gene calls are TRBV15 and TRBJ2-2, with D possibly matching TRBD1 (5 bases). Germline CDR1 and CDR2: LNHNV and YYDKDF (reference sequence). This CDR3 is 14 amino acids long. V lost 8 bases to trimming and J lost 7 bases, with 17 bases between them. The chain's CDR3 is CATADAGPLGELFF. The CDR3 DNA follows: TGTGCCACCGCCGATGCAGGGCCCCTCGGGGAGCTGTTTTTT.

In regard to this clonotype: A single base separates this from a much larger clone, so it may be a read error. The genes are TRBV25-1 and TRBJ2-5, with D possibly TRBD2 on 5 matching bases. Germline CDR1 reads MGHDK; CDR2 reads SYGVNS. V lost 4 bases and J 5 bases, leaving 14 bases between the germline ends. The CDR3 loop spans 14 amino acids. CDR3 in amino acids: CASSVYGVGETQYF. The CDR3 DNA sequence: TGTGCCAGCAGTGTATACGGGGTCGGGGAGACCCAGTACTTC.

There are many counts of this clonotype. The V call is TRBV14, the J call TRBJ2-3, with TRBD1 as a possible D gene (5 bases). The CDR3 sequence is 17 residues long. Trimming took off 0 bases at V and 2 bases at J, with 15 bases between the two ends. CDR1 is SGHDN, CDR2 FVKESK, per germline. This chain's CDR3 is CASSQDDWGELTDTQYF. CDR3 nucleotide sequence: TGTGCCAGCAGCCAAGATGACTGGGGCGAACTCACAGATACGCAGTATTTT.

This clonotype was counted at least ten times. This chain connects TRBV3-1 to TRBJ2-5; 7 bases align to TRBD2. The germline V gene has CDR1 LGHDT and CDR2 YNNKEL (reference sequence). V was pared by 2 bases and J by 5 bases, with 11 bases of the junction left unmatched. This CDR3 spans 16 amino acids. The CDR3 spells CASSQSPPSGGETQYF. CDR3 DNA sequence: TGTGCCAGCAGCCAAAGCCCCCCTAGCGGAGGGGAGACCCAGTACTTC.

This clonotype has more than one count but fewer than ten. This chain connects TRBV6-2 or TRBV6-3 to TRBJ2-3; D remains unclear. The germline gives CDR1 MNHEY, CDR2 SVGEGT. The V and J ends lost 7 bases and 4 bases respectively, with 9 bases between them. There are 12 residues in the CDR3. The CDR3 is CASMTVSDTQYF. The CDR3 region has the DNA TGTGCCAGCATGACGGTTTCAGATACGCAGTATTTT.

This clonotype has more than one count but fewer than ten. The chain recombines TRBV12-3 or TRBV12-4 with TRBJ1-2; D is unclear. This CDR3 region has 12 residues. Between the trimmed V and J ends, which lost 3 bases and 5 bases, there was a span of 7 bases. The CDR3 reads CASSFEGYGYTF. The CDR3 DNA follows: TGTGCCAGCAGTTTCGAAGGGTATGGCTACACCTTC.

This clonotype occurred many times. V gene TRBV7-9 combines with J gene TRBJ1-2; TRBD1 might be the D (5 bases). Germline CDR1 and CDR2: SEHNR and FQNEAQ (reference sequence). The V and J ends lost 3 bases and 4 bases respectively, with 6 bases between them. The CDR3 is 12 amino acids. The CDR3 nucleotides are TGTGCCAGCAGCTTTCAGGGCTATGGCTACACCTTC. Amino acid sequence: CASSFQGYGYTF.

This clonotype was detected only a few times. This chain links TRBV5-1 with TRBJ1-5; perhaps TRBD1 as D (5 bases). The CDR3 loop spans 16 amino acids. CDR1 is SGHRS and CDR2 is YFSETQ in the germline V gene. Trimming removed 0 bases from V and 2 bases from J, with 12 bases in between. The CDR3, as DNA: TGCGCCAGCAGCTTGGGCCCGCGGGGGGGCAATCAGCCCCAGCATTTT. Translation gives CASSLGPRGGNQPQHF.

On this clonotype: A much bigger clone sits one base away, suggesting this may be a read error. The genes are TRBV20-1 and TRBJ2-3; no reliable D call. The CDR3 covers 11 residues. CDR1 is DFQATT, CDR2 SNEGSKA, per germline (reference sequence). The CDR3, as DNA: TGCAGAGCTGAAAGCACAGATACGCAGTATTTT. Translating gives CRAESTDTQYF.

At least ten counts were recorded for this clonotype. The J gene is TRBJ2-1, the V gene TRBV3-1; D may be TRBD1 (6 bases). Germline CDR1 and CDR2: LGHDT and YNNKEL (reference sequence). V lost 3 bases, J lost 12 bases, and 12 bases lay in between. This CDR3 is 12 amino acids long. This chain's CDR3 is CASSHYEGGQFF. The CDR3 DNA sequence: TGTGCCAGCAGCCATTATGAAGGGGGGCAGTTCTTC.

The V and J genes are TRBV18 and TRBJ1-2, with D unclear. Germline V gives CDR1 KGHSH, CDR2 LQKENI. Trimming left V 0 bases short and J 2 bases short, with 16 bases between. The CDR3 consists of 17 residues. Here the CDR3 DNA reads TGTGCCAGCTCACCACCACAAACCCGGGTCACGAACTATGGCTACACCTTC. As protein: CASSPPQTRVTNYGYTF. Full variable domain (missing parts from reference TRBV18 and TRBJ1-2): NAGVMQNPRHLVRRRGQEARLRCSPMKGHSHVYWYRQLPEEGLKFMVYLQKENIIDESGMPKERFSAEFPKEGPSILRIQQVVRGDSAAYFCASSPPQTRVTNYGYTFGSGTRLTVV.

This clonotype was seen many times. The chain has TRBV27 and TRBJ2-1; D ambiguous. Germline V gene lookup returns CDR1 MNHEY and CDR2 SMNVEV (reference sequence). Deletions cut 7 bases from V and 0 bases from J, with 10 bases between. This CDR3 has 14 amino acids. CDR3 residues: CASTGPSSYNEQFF. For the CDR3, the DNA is TGTGCCAGCACCGGACCCAGCTCCTACAATGAGCAGTTCTTC.